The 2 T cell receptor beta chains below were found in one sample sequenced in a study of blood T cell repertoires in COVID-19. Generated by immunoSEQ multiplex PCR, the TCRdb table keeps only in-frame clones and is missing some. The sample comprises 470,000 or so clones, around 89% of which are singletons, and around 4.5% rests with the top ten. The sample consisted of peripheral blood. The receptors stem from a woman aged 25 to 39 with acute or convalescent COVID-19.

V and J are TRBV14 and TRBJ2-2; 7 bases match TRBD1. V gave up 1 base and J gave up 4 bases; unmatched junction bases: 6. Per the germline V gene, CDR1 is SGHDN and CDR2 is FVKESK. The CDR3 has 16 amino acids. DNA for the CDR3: TGTGCCAGCAGCCAAGTACCGGGACAGCTCACCGGGGAGCTGTTTTTT. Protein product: CASSQVPGQLTGELFF.

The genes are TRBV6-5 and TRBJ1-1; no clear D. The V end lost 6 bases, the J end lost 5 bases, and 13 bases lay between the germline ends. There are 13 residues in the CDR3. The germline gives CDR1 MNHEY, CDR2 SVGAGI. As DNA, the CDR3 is TGTGCCAGCAGCCGCTTGGGAGGGACTGAAGCTTTCTTT. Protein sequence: CASSRLGGTEAFF.